These 21 T cell receptor beta chains were all obtained from the same sample, sequenced in a study of T cell responses to AZD1222 COVID-19 vaccine. The data were produced by immunoSEQ multiplex PCR, yet TCRdb's version contains in-frame clones alone and is incomplete. The sample includes 30,000 to 50,000 clones, 88% of them seen just once. The sample here was peripheral blood, taken 28 days after the second dose of the MenACWY control vaccine. These receptors were obtained from an adult who received the MenACWY meningococcal vaccine as a control.

The rearrangement links TRBV28 to TRBJ1-1; D is ambiguous. V was cut by 5 bases and J by 4 bases, with 17 bases left in between. CDR1 and CDR2 from the germline V gene are MDHEN and SYDVKM. The CDR3 runs to 15 residues. The CDR3 DNA follows: TGTGCCAGCAGTGCATCAGATCCCCTGTCCACTGAAGCTTTCTTT. Protein: CASSASDPLSTEAFF.

V and J are TRBV2 and TRBJ1-6; no clear D gene. The ends were cut back, 0 bases at V and 8 bases at J, with 5 bases in the middle. Per the germline V gene, CDR1 is SNHLY and CDR2 is FYNNEI. The CDR3 sequence is 13 residues long. The CDR3 loop is CASSEALYSPLHF. CDR3 sequence (DNA): TGTGCCAGCAGTGAAGCCCTCTATTCACCCCTCCACTTT.

J is TRBJ2-7 and V is TRBV2; D perhaps matches TRBD1 (6 bases). V was trimmed by 6 bases and J by 2 bases, leaving 14 bases between them. Per germline, CDR1 SNHLY and CDR2 FYNNEI. The CDR3 is 14 residues long. The CDR3 here is CASRTGHSTYEQYF. The CDR3 DNA sequence: TGTGCCAGCAGGACGGGACACTCTACCTACGAGCAGTACTTC. The full variable domain, in which reference TRBV2 and TRBJ2-7 provide the parts outside the CDR3, is EPEVTQTPSHQVTQMGQEVILRCVPISNHLYFYWYRQILGQKVEFLVSFYNNEISEKSEIFDDQFSVERPDGSNFTLKIRSTKLEDSAMYFCASRTGHSTYEQYFGPGTRLTVT.

DNA for the CDR3: TGCGCCAGCAGCCAAGATACAGGACAGGGTAGAAACATTCAGTACTTC. Translation: CASSQDTGQGRNIQYF. The chain has TRBV4-1 and TRBJ2-4; the match to TRBD1 covers 8 bases. Germline CDR1 MGHRA, CDR2 YSYEKL. The CDR3 length is 16 residues. V was clipped by 0 bases and J by 6 bases; unmatched bases: 7.

The rearrangement joins TRBV7-8 to TRBJ2-7; weak D call: TRBD2 (6 bases). The V and J ends lost 4 bases and 1 base respectively, with 20 bases between them. CDR1 is SGHVS and CDR2 is FQNEAQ in the germline V gene. The CDR3 loop spans 17 amino acids. CDR3 bases: TGTGCCAGCAGCTGGGGGGTGCGCCTTTTAGCGTCCTACGAGCAGTACTTC. Its protein is CASSWGVRLLASYEQYF.

The chain is built from TRBV9 and TRBJ2-7; 8 nucleotides agree with TRBD1. The CDR3 consists of 15 residues. The junction had 4 bases not matched to a gene; V was cut back by 0 bases and J by 2 bases. Germline V gene lookup returns CDR1 SGDLS and CDR2 YYNGEE. The CDR3, as DNA: TGTGCCAGCAGCGTAGCCGGGACAGGACCCTACGAGCAGTACTTC. This translates into CASSVAGTGPYEQYF.

The rearrangement uses TRBV5-1 and TRBJ2-7; 15 nucleotides match TRBD2. With 1 base clipped from V and 7 bases from J, the junction kept 9 bases outside the gene matches. Germline values: CDR1 SGHRS, CDR2 YFSETQ. The CDR3 has 17 amino acids. As DNA, the CDR3 is TGCGCCAGCAGCTTGCTGGGGACTAGCGGGAGGCGGGGGGAGCAGTACTTC. Its protein product is CASSLLGTSGRRGEQYF.

This clone has just one count. This sequence joins TRBV15 and TRBJ2-3; 8 bases line up with TRBD2. Per germline, CDR1 LNHNV and CDR2 YYDKDF (reference sequence). Trimming took 1 base from V and 3 from J; bases not matched to a gene: 3. This CDR3 region has 15 residues. The CDR3 DNA is TGTGCCACCAGCAGAGGGGAGCGGGAGACAGATACGCAGTATTTT. It translates to CATSRGERETDTQYF.

The chain couples TRBV28 to TRBJ1-2, with 8 bases identical to TRBD1. The CDR3 contains 15 residues. Trimming took 1 base from V and 4 from J; bases not matched to a gene: 5. CDR1 is MDHEN, CDR2 SYDVKM, per germline. The CDR3 DNA is TGTGCCAGCAGTTTATTGGGGACAGGACTCTATGGCTACACCTTC. It is translated as CASSLLGTGLYGYTF.

This chain joins TRBV28 and TRBJ1-5; 8 bases align to TRBD1. Germline V gene lookup returns CDR1 MDHEN and CDR2 SYDVKM. After removal of 1 base from V and 5 bases from J, the junction contained 4 bases not matched to a gene. This CDR3 comprises 15 residues. This chain's CDR3 is CASSLYQGAHQPQHF. DNA for the CDR3: TGTGCCAGCAGTTTATACCAGGGGGCACATCAGCCCCAGCATTTT.

V and J are TRBV7-9 and TRBJ2-3; TRBD1 matches at 9 bases. Germline V CDR1 and CDR2: SEHNR, FQNEAQ (reference sequence). The CDR3 totals 17 residues. V trimming: 5 bases; J trimming: 6 bases; junction bases outside the gene matches: 15. The CDR3 nucleotides read TGTGCCAGCAGCCTAACGCCTGGGGGGACAGGGTGGGATACGCAGTATTTT. It encodes CASSLTPGGTGWDTQYF. Full variable domain (remainder filled in from reference TRBV7-9 and TRBJ2-3): DTGVSQNPRHKITKRGQNVTFRCDPISEHNRLYWYRQTLGQGPEFLTYFQNEAQLEKSRLLSDRFSAERPKGSFSTLEIQRTEQGDSAMYLCASSLTPGGTGWDTQYFGPGTRLTVL.

This sequence joins TRBV5-1 and TRBJ2-1, with 7 positions matching TRBD2. The CDR3 has 15 amino acids. Germline V gene lookup returns CDR1 SGHRS and CDR2 YFSETQ. Trimming cost V 0 bases and J 4 bases; bases outside gene matches: 4. The CDR3 DNA is TGCGCCAGCAGCTTGGAGAGCGGGACTTACAATGAGCAGTTCTTC. Its translation: CASSLESGTYNEQFF.

This clone was seen a few times. CDR3 sequence (DNA): TGTGCCAGCAGTTACGGACAGCCCTCTGGAAACACCATATATTTT. Translation: CASSYGQPSGNTIYF. This chain links TRBV6-6 with TRBJ1-3; a possible D gene is TRBD1 (6 bases). With 2 bases removed from V and 0 bases from J, the gap between germline ends came to 8 bases. This CDR3 comprises 15 residues. The germline V gene has CDR1 MNHNY and CDR2 SVGAGI (reference sequence).

The rearrangement links TRBV18 to TRBJ2-2; 8 bases line up with TRBD1. The CDR3 totals 15 residues. Looked up from germline, CDR1 is KGHSH and CDR2 is LQKENI. Germline trimming cut 3 bases from V and 6 bases from J; bases unmatched to any gene: 6. CDR3 coding DNA: TGTGCCAGCTCACCCTTCCAGGGGGCCCCCGGGGAGCTGTTTTTT. Protein product: CASSPFQGAPGELFF.

Only one count was recorded for this clone. The chain links TRBV7-3 to TRBJ2-3, with TRBD2 matching 7 bases. CDR1 SGHTA and CDR2 FQGTGA come from the germline V gene. The trim removed 8 bases at V and 0 bases at J, leaving 2 bases unmatched. The CDR3 is made up of 13 amino acids. The CDR3 DNA follows: TGTGCCAGCGGGCGGGGGAGCACAGATACGCAGTATTTT. It specifies CASGRGSTDTQYF.

V usage is TRBV5-1 and J usage is TRBJ2-2; D is unclear. From germline, CDR1 is SGHRS and CDR2 YFSETQ. This CDR3 has 17 amino acids. V was trimmed by 0 bases and J by 1 base, leaving 13 bases between them. This CDR3 reads CASSLGILLGNTGELFF. The DNA for the CDR3 is TGCGCCAGCAGCTTGGGGATCTTATTAGGGAACACCGGGGAGCTGTTTTTT.

V and J are TRBV29-1 and TRBJ2-5; possibly TRBD2 for D (5 bases). The CDR3 runs 13 residues. V lost 6 bases and J lost 3, with 14 bases in between. Germline values: CDR1 SQVTM, CDR2 ANQGSEA. Written as DNA, the CDR3 is TGCAGCGTCGCTGCTGCCGGGAAAGAGACCCAGTACTTC. It is translated as CSVAAAGKETQYF.

J is TRBJ2-7 and V is TRBV5-1; a weak D match, TRBD2 (6 bases). From germline, CDR1 is SGHRS and CDR2 YFSETQ. Trimming removed 3 bases at V and 0 bases at J, with 7 bases between. The length of the CDR3 is 13 residues. CDR3 nucleotide sequence: TGCGCCAGCAGCTATAGCGGCTCCTACGAGCAGTACTTC. Protein sequence: CASSYSGSYEQYF. Together with reference TRBV5-1 and TRBJ2-7, the CDR3 gives the full variable domain: KAGVTQTPRYLIKTRGQQVTLSCSPISGHRSVSWYQQTPGQGLQFLFEYFSETQRNKGNFPGRFSGRQFSNSRSEMNVSTLELGDSALYLCASSYSGSYEQYFGPGTRLTVT.

The rearrangement uses TRBV7-7 and TRBJ1-3; D gene unclear. Trimming removed 4 bases at V and 1 base at J, with 17 bases between. The germline V gene has CDR1 SSHAT and CDR2 FNYEAQ (reference sequence). The CDR3 consists of 17 residues. CDR3 nucleotide sequence: TGTGCCAGCAGCTCAATCCGCCCATCGTGGTCTGGAAACACCATATATTTT. Residues: CASSSIRPSWSGNTIYF.

This chain uses TRBV14 with TRBJ2-1; TRBD2 aligns across 9 bases. There are 16 residues in the CDR3. Germline loops: CDR1 SGHDN, CDR2 FVKESK. V trimming: 3 bases; J trimming: 2 bases; junction bases outside the gene matches: 5. The CDR3 DNA follows: TGTGCCAGCAGCCAGTCTAGCGGGGCTCCCTACAATGAGCAGTTCTTC. It is translated as CASSQSSGAPYNEQFF.

This sequence joins TRBV27 and TRBJ2-7; TRBD2 matches at 10 bases. Unmatched junction bases numbered 10, after V lost 2 bases and J lost 6 bases. CDR1 and CDR2 from the germline V gene are MNHEY and SMNVEV (reference sequence). The CDR3 is 16 residues long. The CDR3 region is CASSLNRGLAGAEQYF. Here the CDR3 DNA reads TGTGCCAGCAGTTTAAACCGGGGTCTAGCGGGAGCCGAGCAGTACTTC.